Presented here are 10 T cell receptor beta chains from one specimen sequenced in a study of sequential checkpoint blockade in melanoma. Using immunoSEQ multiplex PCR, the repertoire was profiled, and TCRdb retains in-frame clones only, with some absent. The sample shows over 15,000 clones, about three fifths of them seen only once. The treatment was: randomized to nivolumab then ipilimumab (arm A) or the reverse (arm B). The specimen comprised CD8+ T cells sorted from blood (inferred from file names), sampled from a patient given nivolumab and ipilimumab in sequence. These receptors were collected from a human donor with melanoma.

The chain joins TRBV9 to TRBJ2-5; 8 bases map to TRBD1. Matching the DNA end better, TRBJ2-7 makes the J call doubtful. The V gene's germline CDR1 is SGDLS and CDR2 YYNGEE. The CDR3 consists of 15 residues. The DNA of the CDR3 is TGTGCCAGCAGCGTAGGGCAGGGGGCAGGATACGAGCAGTACTTC. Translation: CASSVGQGAGYEQYF.

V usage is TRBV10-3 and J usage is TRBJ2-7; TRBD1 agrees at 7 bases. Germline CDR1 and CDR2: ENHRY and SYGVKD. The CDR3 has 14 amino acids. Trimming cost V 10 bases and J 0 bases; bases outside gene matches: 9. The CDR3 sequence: CASETGQSSYEQYF. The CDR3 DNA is TGTGCCAGCGAAACGGGACAGAGCTCCTACGAGCAGTACTTC.

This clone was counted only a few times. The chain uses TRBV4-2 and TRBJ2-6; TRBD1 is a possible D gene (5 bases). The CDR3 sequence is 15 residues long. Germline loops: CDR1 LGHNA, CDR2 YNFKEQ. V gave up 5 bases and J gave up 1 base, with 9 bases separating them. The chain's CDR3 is CASSSQGSGANVLTF. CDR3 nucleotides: TGTGCCAGCAGCTCGCAGGGATCTGGGGCCAACGTCCTGACTTTC.

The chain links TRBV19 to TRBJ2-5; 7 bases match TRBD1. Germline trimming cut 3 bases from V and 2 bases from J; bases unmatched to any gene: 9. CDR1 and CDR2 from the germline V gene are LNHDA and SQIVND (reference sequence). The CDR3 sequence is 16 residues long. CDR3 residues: CASSIFSGTEQETQYF. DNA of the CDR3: TGTGCCAGTAGTATCTTCTCAGGGACAGAACAAGAGACCCAGTACTTC.

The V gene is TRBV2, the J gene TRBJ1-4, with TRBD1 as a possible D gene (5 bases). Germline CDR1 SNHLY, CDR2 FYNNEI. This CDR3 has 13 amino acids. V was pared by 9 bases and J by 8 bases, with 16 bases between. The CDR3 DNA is TGTGCCAGAGGAAGAGGTGGGGCCGAAAAACTGTTTTTT. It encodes CARGRGGAEKLFF. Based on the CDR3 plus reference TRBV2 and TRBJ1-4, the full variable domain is EPEVTQTPSHQVTQMGQEVILRCVPISNHLYFYWYRQILGQKVEFLVSFYNNEISEKSEIFDDQFSVERPDGSNFTLKIRSTKLEDSAMYFCARGRGGAEKLFFGSGTQLSVL.

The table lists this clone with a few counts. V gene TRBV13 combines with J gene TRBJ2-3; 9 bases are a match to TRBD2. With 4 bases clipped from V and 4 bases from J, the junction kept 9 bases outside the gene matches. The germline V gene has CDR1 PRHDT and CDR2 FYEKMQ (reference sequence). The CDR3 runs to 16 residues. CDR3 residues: CASSCIAGANADTQYF. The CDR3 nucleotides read TGTGCCAGCAGCTGCATAGCGGGGGCGAACGCAGATACGCAGTATTTT.

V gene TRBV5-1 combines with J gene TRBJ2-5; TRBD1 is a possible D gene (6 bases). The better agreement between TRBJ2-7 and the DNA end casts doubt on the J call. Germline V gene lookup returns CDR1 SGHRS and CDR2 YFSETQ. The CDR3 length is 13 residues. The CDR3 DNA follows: TGCGCCAGCAGCTCGGGACATATCTACGAGCAGTACTTC. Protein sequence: CASSSGHIYEQYF.

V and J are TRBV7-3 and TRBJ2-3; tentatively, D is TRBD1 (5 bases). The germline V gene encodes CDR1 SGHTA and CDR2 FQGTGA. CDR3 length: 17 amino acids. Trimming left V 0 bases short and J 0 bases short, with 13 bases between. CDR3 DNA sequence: TGTGCCAGCAGCTTAACGGCAGGGTCAGACAGCACAGATACGCAGTATTTT. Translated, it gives CASSLTAGSDSTDTQYF.

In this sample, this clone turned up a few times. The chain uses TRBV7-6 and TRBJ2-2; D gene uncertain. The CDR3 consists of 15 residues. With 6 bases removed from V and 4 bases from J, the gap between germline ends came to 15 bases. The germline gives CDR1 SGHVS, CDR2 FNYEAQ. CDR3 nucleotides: TGTGCCAGCAGTCTCTCCTACGGCGGCACCGGGGAGCTGTTTTTT. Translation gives CASSLSYGGTGELFF.

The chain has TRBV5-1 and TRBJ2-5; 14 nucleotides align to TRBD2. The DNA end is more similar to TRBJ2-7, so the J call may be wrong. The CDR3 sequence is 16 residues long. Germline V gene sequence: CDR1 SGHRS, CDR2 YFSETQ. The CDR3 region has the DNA TGCGCCAGCAGCTTGGGGGGACTAGCGGGGGCCCACGAGCAGTACTTC. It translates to CASSLGGLAGAHEQYF.